One and the same sample provided the 7 T cell receptor beta chains below, sequenced in a study of blood T cell repertoires in COVID-19. Measured with immunoSEQ multiplex PCR; TCRdb has only the in-frame clones, and not every one. The sample shows 110,000 to 150,000 clones, over 75% of them seen only once. The specimen was peripheral blood. These receptors came from a human donor in a cohort sampled during active COVID-19.

The chain recombines TRBV9 with TRBJ2-1, with 12 bases that match TRBD1. V gave up 0 bases and J gave up 10 bases; unmatched junction bases: 8. Germline loops: CDR1 SGDLS, CDR2 YYNGEE. The CDR3 loop spans 16 amino acids. CDR3 region: CASSVAGTGGIREQFF. The CDR3 DNA follows: TGTGCCAGCAGCGTAGCCGGGACAGGGGGCATTCGGGAGCAGTTCTTC.

The chain links TRBV7-9 to TRBJ2-4; D is undetermined. Germline CDR1 SEHNR, CDR2 FQNEAQ (reference sequence). The CDR3 consists of 14 residues. V was trimmed by 2 bases and J by 9 bases, leaving 14 bases between them. CDR3 coding DNA: TGTGCCAGCAGCTTAACTGCGATTGGGCCCATTCAGTACTTC. Amino acids: CASSLTAIGPIQYF. Complete variable domain (other parts from reference TRBV7-9 and TRBJ2-4): DTGVSQNPRHKITKRGQNVTFRCDPISEHNRLYWYRQTLGQGPEFLTYFQNEAQLEKSRLLSDRFSAERPKGSFSTLEIQRTEQGDSAMYLCASSLTAIGPIQYFGAGTRLSVL.

The chain carries TRBV9 and TRBJ1-6; possible D gene TRBD1, 6 bases. Per the germline V gene, CDR1 is SGDLS and CDR2 is YYNGEE. The CDR3 has 15 residues. The V end was cut by 4 bases, the J end by 6 bases, with 14 bases between. This chain's CDR3 is CASSSSGQSNSPLHF. In DNA, the CDR3 is TGTGCCAGCAGCTCGTCGGGACAAAGTAATTCACCCCTCCACTTT.

This chain links TRBV19 with TRBJ2-6, with unresolved D. The CDR3 loop spans 18 amino acids. Germline CDR1 is LNHDA and CDR2 is SQIVND (reference sequence). V lost 5 bases and J lost 3, with 20 bases in between. CDR3 residues: CASSGIGPALFGANVLTF. The CDR3 bases are TGTGCCAGTAGTGGTATTGGGCCTGCTCTTTTTGGGGCCAACGTCCTGACTTTC. The whole variable domain, filled in from reference TRBV19 and TRBJ2-6, reads DGGITQSPKYLFRKEGQNVTLSCEQNLNHDAMYWYRQDPGQGLRLIYYSQIVNDFQKGDIAEGYSVSREKKESFPLTVTSAQKNPTAFYLCASSGIGPALFGANVLTFGAGSRLTVL.

The chain recombines TRBV6-2 or TRBV6-3 with TRBJ1-2; TRBD1 matches at 8 bases. V gave up 6 bases and J gave up 4 bases; unmatched junction bases: 10. The CDR3 runs to 15 residues. Germline-derived CDR1 and CDR2 are MNHEY and SVGEGT. CDR3 in amino acids: CASSESGQEGYGYTF. The CDR3 DNA reads as TGTGCCAGCAGCGAATCGGGACAGGAGGGCTATGGCTACACCTTC.

This rearrangement joins TRBV7-9 to TRBJ2-1, with D perhaps matching TRBD1 (6 bases). The V gene lost 5 bases and the J gene lost 10 bases, with 12 bases spanning the gap. CDR1 and CDR2 (germline): SEHNR, FQNEAQ (reference sequence). The CDR3 sequence is 12 residues long. DNA of the CDR3: TGTGCCAGCAGCCCTGGACAGACCGAGCAGTTCTTC. Translation gives CASSPGQTEQFF.

The chain links TRBV7-9 to TRBJ1-1, with D maybe TRBD1 (6 bases). CDR3 length equals 14 residues. Germline V gene sequence: CDR1 SEHNR, CDR2 FQNEAQ (reference sequence). The germline V and J ends were trimmed by 4 bases and 4 bases, with 13 bases remaining between them. CDR3 loop: CASSSLGGSTEAFF. DNA for the CDR3: TGTGCCAGCAGCTCCCTAGGGGGTAGCACTGAAGCTTTCTTT.